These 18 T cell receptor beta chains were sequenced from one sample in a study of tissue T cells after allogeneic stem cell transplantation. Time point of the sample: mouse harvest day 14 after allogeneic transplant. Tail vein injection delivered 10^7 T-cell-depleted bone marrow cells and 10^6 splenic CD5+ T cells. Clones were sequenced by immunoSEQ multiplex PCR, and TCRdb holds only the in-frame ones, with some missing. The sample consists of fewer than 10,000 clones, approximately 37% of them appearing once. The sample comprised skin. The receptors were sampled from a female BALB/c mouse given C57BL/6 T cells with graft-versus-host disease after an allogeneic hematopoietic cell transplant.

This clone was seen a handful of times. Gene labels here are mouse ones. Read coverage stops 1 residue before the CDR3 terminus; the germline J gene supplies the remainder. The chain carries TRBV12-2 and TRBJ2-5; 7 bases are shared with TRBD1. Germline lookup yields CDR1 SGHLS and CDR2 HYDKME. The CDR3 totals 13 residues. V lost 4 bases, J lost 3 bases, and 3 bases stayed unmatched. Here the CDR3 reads CASSRDRQDTQYF. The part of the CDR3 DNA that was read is TGTGCCAGCTCCCGGGACAGACAAGACACCCAGTAC.

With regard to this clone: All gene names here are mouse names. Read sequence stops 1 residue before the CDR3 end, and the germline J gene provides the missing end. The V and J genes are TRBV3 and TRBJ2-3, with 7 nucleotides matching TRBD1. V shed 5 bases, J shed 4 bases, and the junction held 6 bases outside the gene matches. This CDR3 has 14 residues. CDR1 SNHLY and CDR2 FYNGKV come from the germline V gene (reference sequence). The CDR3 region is CASSPQTGSETLYF. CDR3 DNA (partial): TGTGCCAGCAGCCCTCAGACAGGGTCAGAAACGCTGTAT.

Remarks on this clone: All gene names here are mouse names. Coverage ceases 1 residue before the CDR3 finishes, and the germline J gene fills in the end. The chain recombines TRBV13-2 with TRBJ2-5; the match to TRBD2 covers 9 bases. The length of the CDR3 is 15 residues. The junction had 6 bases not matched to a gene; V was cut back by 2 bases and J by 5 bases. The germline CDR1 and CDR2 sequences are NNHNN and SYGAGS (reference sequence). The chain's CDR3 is CASGEHWGEGDTQYF. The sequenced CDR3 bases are TGTGCCAGCGGTGAACACTGGGGGGAAGGAGACACCCAGTAC.

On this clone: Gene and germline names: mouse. The CDR3 sequence is CSSSQSPLSYEQYF. CDR3 DNA (partial): TGCTCCAGCAGTCAATCGCCCCTCTCCTATGAACAGTAC. The chain is built from TRBV23 and TRBJ2-7. The CDR3 end lies 1 residue beyond the end of the read and is filled in from the germline J gene. The CDR3 consists of 14 residues. CDR1 and CDR2 from the germline V gene are KGHTA and FQNQQP.

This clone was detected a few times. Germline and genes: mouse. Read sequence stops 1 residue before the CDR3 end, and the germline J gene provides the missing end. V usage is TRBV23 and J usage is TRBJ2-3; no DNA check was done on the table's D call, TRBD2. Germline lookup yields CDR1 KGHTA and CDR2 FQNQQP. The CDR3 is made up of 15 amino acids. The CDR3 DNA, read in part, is TGCTCCAGCAGTCCCGGACTGGGGGGTGCAGAAACGCTGTAT. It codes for CSSSPGLGGAETLY. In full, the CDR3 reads CSSSPGLGGAETLYF.

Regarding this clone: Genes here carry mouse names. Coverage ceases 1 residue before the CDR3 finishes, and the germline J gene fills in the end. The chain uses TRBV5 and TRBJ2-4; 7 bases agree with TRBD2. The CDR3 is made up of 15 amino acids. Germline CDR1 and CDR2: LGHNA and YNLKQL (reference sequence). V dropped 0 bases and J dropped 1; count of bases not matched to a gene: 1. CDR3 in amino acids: CASSQEGGGQNTLYF. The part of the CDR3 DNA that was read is TGTGCCAGCAGCCAAGAGGGGGGGGGTCAAAACACCTTGTAC.

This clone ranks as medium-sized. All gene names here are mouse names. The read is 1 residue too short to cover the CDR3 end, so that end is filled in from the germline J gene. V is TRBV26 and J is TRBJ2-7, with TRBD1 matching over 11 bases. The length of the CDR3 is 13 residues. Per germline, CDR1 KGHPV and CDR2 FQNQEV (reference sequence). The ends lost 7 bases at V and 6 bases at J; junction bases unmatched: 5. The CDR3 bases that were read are TGTGCCAGCACAGGGACAGGGGGAATTGAACAGTAC. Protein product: CASTGTGGIEQY. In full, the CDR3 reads CASTGTGGIEQYF. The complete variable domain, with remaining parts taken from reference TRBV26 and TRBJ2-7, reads NSKVIQTPRYLVKGQGQKAKMRCIPEKGHPVVFWYQQNKNNEFKFLINFQNQEVLQQIDMTEKRFSAECPSNSPCSLEIQSSEAGDSALYLCASTGTGGIEQYFGPGTRLTVL.

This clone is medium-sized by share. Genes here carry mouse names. The CDR3 protein is CASSLTYANSDYTF. The sequenced part of the CDR3 DNA is TGTGCCAGCAGTCTGACATATGCAAACTCCGACTACACC. J is TRBJ1-2 and V is TRBV26; D unclear. The CDR3 goes on 1 residue after the read ends, and that part is filled in from the germline J gene. CDR1 KGHPV and CDR2 FQNQEV come from the germline V gene (reference sequence). V lost 2 bases and J 0 bases, leaving 7 bases between the germline ends. The CDR3 covers 14 residues.

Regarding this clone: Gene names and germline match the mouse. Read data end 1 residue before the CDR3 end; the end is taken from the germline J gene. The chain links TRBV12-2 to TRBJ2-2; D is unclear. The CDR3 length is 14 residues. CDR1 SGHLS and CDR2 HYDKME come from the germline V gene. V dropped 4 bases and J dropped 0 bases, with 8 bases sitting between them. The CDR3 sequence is CASSLQANTGQLYF. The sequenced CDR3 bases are TGTGCCAGCTCCCTACAAGCAAACACCGGGCAGCTCTAC. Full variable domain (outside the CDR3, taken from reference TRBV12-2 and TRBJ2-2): NSGVVQSPRYIIKGKGERSILKCIPISGHLSVAWYQQTQGQELKFFIQHYDKMERDKGNLPSRFSVQQFDDYHSEMNMSALELEDSAVYFCASSLQANTGQLYFGEGSKLTVL.

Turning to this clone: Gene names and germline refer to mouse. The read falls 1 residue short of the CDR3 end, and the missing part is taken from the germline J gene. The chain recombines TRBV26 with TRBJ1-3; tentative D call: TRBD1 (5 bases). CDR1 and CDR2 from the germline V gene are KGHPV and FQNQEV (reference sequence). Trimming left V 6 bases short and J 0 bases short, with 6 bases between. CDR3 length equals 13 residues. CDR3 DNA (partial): TGTGCCAGCAGGGACAATTCTGGAAATACGCTCTAT. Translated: CASRDNSGNTLY. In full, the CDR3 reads CASRDNSGNTLYF.

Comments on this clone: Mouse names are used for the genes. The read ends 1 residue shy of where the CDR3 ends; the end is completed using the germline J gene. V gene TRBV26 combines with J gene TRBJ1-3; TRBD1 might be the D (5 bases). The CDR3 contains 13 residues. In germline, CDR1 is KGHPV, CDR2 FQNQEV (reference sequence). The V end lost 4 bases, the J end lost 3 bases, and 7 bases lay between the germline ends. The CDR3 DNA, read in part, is TGTGCCAGCAGTCAAGGGGATGGAAATACGCTCTAT. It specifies CASSQGDGNTLY. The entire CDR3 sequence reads CASSQGDGNTLYF.

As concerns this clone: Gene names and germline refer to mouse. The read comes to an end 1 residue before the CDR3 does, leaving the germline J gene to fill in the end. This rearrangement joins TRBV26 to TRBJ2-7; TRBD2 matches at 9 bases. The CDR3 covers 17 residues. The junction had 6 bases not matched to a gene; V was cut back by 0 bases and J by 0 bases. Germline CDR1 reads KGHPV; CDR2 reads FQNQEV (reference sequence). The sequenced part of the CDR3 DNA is TGTGCCAGCAGTCTGTCGAGATGGGGGGGCGCCTCCTATGAACAGTAC. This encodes CASSLSRWGGASYEQY. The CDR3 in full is CASSLSRWGGASYEQYF.

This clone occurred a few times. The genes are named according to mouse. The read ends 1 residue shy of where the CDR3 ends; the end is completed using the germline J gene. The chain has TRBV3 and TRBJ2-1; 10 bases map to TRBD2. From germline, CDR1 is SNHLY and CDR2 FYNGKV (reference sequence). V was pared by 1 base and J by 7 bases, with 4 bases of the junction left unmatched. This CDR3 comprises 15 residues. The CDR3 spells CASSLVLGGQAEQFF. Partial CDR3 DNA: TGTGCCAGCAGCTTAGTGCTGGGGGGGCAGGCTGAGCAGTTC.

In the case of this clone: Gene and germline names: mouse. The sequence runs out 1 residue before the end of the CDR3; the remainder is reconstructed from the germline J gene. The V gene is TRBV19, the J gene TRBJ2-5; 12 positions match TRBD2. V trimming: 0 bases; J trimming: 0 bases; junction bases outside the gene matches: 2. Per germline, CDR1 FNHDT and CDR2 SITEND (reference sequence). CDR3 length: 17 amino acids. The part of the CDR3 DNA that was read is TGTGCCAGCAGTATAGGGACTGGGGGGGTTAACCAAGACACCCAGTAC. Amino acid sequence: CASSIGTGGVNQDTQY. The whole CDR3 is CASSIGTGGVNQDTQYF. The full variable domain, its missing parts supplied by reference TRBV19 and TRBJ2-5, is GGIITQTPKFLIGQEGQKLTLKCQQNFNHDTMYWYRQDSGKGLRLIYYSITENDLQKGDLSEGYDASREKKSSFSLTVTSAQKNEMAVFLCASSIGTGGVNQDTQYFGPGTRLLVL.

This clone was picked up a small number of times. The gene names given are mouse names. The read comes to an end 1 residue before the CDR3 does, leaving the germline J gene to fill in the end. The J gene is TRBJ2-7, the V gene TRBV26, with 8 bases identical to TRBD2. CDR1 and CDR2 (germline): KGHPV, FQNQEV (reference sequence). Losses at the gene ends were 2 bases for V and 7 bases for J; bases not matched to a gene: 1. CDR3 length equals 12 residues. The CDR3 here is CASSLLGGEQYF. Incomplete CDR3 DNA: TGTGCCAGCAGTCTGCTGGGGGGCGAACAGTAC. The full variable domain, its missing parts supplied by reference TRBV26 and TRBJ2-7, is NSKVIQTPRYLVKGQGQKAKMRCIPEKGHPVVFWYQQNKNNEFKFLINFQNQEVLQQIDMTEKRFSAECPSNSPCSLEIQSSEAGDSALYLCASSLLGGEQYFGPGTRLTVL.

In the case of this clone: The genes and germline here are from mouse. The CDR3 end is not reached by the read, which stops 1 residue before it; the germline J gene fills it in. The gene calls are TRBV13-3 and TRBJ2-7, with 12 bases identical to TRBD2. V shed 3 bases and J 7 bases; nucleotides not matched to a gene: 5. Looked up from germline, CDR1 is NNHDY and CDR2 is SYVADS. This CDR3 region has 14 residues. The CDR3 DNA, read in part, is TGTGCCAGCAGTGGGGACTGGGGGGCGAGGGAACAGTAC. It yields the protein CASSGDWGAREQY. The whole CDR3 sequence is CASSGDWGAREQYF.

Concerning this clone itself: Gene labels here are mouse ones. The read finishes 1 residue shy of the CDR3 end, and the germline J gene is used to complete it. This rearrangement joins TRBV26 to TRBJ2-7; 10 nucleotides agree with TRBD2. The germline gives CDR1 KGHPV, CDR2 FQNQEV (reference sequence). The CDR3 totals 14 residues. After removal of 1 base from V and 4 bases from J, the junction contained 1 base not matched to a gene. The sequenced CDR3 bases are TGTGCCAGCAGTCTGTACTGGGGGGGTTATGAACAGTAC. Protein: CASSLYWGGYEQY. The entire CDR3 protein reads CASSLYWGGYEQYF.

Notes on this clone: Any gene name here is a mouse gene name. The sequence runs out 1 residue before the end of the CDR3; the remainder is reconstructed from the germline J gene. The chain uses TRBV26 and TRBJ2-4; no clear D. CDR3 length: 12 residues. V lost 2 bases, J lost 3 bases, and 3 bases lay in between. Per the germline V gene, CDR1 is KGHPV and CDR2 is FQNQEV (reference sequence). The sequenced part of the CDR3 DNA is TGTGCCAGCAGTCTGCAACAAAACACCTTGTAC. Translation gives CASSLQQNTLY. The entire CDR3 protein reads CASSLQQNTLYF.